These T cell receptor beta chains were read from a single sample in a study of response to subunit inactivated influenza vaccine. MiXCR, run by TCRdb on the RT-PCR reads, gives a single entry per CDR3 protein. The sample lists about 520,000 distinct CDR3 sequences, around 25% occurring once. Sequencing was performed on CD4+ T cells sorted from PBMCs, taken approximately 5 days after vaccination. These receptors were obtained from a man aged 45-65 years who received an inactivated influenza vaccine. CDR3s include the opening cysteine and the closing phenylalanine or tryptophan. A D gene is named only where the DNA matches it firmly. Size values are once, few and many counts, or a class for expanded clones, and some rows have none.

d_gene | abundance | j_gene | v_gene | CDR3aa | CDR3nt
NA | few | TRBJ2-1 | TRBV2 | CASRTSGAEQFF | TGTGCCAGCAGGACCTCAGGTGCTGAGCAGTTCTTC
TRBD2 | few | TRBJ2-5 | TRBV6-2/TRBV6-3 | CASSYSSGGPMSLYF | TGTGCCAGCAGTTATTCTAGCGGGGGTCCTATGAGTTTGTACTTC
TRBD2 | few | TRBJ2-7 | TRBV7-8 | CASSSETSGGYEQYF | TGTGCCAGCAGCTCGGAAACTAGCGGGGGCTACGAGCAGTACTTC
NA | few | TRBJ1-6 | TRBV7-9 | CASSPDSAPASPLHF | TGTGCCAGCAGCCCGGACAGTGCCCCCGCTTCACCCCTCCACTTT
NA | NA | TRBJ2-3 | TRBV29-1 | CSVAVIQADTQYF | TGCAGCGTCGCGGTGATTCAGGCAGATACGCAGTATTTT
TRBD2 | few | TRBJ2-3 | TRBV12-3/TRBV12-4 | CASSPLAGARVDTQYF | TGTGCCAGCAGTCCCTTAGCGGGAGCGCGCGTCGATACGCAGTATTTT
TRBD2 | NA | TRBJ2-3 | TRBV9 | CASSLSSGANTDTQYF | TGTGCCAGCAGCCTATCTAGCGGGGCCAACACAGATACGCAGTATTTT
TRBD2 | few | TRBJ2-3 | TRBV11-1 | CASSSLSGASGRGDTQYF | TGTGCCAGCAGCTCTCTTTCAGGGGCTAGCGGGAGGGGAGATACGCAGTATTTT
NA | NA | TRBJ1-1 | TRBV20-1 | CSAKLEPPLFTEAFF | TGCAGTGCCAAACTCGAGCCCCCCTTATTCACTGAAGCTTTCTTT
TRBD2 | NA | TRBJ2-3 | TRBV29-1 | CSTVPAGLESQYF | TGCAGCACCGTGCCGGCGGGACTAGAGTCTCAGTATTTT
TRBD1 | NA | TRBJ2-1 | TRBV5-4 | CASQARQGPYNEQFF | TGTGCCAGCCAAGCGAGACAGGGACCCTACAATGAGCAGTTCTTC
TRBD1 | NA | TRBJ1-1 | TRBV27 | CASSLSFGGQGARGRNTEAFF | TGTGCCAGCAGTTTATCATTTGGGGGCCAGGGGGCGCGGGGGAGGAACACTGAAGCTTTCTTT
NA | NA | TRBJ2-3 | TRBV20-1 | CSAGDTEKATDTQYF | TGCAGTGCGGGGGACACGGAGAAAGCCACAGATACGCAGTATTTT
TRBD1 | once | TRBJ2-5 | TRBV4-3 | CASSQDGRGRGETQYF | TGCGCCAGCAGCCAAGATGGCAGGGGGAGAGGGGAGACCCAGTACTTC
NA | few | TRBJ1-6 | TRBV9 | CASSGTGYVSPLHF | TGTGCCAGCAGCGGCACAGGGTACGTTTCACCCCTCCACTTT
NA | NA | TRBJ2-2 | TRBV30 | CAWTPTGTANTGELFF | TGTGCCTGGACACCGACCGGGACTGCGAACACCGGGGAGCTGTTTTTT
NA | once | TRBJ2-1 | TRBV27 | CASTSQSSGYNEQFF | TGTGCCAGCACCTCCCAGAGTAGCGGTTACAATGAGCAGTTCTTC
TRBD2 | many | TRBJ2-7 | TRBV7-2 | CASSQGGRGWASYEQYF | TGTGCCAGCAGCCAAGGCGGGAGAGGGTGGGCGTCCTACGAGCAGTACTTC
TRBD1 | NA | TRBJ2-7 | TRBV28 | CASSDRAYEQYF | TGTGCCAGCAGTGACAGGGCCTACGAGCAGTACTTC
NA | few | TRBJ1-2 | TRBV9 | CASSVVESGAYGYTF | TGTGCCAGCAGCGTAGTAGAGAGTGGGGCTTATGGCTACACCTTC
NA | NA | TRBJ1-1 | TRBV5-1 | CASSLSSVNTEAFF | TGCGCCAGCAGCTTGTCATCCGTGAACACTGAAGCTTTCTTT
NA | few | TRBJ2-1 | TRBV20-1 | CSASRFQGLAYNEQFF | TGCAGTGCTAGCCGATTTCAGGGTCTCGCCTACAATGAGCAGTTCTTC
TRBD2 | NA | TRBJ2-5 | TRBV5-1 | CASSTGLAGGQETQYF | TGCGCCAGCAGCACGGGACTAGCGGGAGGGCAAGAGACCCAGTACTTC
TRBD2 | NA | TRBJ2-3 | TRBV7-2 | CASSLAPAGGTDTQYF | TGTGCCAGCAGCTTAGCTCCAGCGGGAGGGACAGATACGCAGTATTTT
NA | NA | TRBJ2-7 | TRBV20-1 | CSARISGPYEQYF | TGCAGTGCCCGGATATCGGGACCCTACGAGCAGTACTTC
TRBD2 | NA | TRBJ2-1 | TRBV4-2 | CASSQPRGGFYNEQFF | TGTGCCAGCAGCCAACCACGGGGGGGCTTTTACAATGAGCAGTTCTTC
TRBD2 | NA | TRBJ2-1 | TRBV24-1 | CATSAERGWDEQFF | TGTGCCACCAGTGCCGAGCGGGGTTGGGATGAGCAGTTCTTC
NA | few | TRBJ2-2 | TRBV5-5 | CASSLMSGELFF | TGTGCCAGCAGCTTGATGTCCGGGGAGCTGTTTTTT
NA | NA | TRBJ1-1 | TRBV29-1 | CSVEDSARVAFF | TGCAGCGTTGAAGATTCCGCTCGAGTAGCTTTCTTT